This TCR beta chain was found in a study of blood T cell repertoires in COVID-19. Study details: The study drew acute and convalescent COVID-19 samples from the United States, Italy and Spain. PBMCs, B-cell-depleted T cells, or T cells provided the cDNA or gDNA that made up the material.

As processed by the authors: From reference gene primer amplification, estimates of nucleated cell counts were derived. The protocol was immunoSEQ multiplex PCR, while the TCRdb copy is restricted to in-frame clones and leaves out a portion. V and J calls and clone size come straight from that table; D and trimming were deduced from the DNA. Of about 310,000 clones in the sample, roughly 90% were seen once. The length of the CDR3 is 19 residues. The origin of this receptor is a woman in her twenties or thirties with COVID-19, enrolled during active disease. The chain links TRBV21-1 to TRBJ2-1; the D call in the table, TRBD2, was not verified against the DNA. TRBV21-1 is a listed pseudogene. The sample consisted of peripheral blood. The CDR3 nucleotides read TGTGCCAGCAGCAAGAGAGAGGGACGCGGGAGAGGAGGCGGCGGTGAGCAGTTCTTC. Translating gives CASSKREGRGRGGGGEQFF.